This T cell receptor (beta chain) appears in the sequencing data of a study of T cell responses to AZD1222 COVID-19 vaccine. Findings and caveats of the study: Dominant at 160-218 and 743-854, vaccine-associated CD4 TCRs also spanned spike. Sampled repertoires all dated from after the peak T cell response.

Comment on this clone: Its antigen is currently unknown.

The assay was immunoSEQ multiplex PCR, and TCRdb's table has in-frame clones only and misses some. Of around 120,000 clones listed, roughly 91% were seen once; the top ten hold 5%. CDR3 size: 16 residues. V lost 4 bases and J 0 bases, leaving 12 bases between the germline ends. Germline V gene data show CDR1 as SSHAT and CDR2 as FNYEAQ (reference sequence). The study pooled second doses at about 4 or about 12 weeks. Sequencing was performed on peripheral blood, taken 28 days after the second AZD1222 dose. This receptor was obtained from an adult who received the AZD1222 COVID-19 vaccine. The chain has TRBV7-7 and TRBJ2-2, with D perhaps TRBD1 (6 bases). The CDR3 protein is CASSSQKGANTGELFF. The DNA of the CDR3 is TGTGCCAGCAGCTCGCAGAAGGGGGCGAACACCGGGGAGCTGTTTTTT.